The 2 T cell receptor beta chains below come from one sample, sequenced in a study of tumor and adjacent non-tumor tissue in lung cancer. TCRbeta libraries were built with three rounds of nested PCR, modified from ARM-PCR. Using its own MiXCR run on the multiplex PCR reads, TCRdb lists one record per CDR3 protein. The sample records roughly 200,000 distinct CDR3 sequences, 71% being singletons. No cell sorting was done before RNA was extracted from the tissue. The material sequenced was lung tumor tissue. These receptors all come from a man in his sixties with non-small cell lung cancer.

Worth noting for this clonotype: At one end, the junction sequence differs from germline, possibly due to a read error. This chain uses TRBV4-1 with TRBJ2-7; 9 nucleotides align to TRBD1. Germline CDR1 reads MGHRA; CDR2 reads YSYEKL. The CDR3 extends over 16 amino acids. The CDR3 loop is CASSQDSQGASYEHYF. CDR3 in DNA: TGCGCCAGCAGCCAAGATTCACAGGGGGCTTCCTACGAGCACTACTTC.

As to this clonotype: Compared with germline, one end of the junction differs, possibly owing to a read error. This chain links TRBV12-3 or TRBV12-4 with TRBJ2-7; D gene uncertain. This CDR3 has 13 residues. The CDR3 region has the DNA TGTGCCAGCAGTTCAGACACCACTTTTAAGCAGAATTTC. Protein product: CASSSDTTFKQNF.